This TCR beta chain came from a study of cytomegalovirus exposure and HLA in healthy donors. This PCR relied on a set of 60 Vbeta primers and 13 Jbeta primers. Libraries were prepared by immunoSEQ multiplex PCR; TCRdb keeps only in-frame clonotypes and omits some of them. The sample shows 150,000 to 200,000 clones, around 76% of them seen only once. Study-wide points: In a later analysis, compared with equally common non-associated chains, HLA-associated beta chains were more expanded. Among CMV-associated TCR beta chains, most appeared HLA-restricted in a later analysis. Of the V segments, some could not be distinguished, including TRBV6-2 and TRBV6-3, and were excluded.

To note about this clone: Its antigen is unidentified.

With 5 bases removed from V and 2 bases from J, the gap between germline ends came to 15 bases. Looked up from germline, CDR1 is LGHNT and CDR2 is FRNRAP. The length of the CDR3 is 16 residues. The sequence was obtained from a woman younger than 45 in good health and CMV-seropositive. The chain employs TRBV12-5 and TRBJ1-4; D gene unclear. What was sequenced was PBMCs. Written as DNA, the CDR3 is TGTGCTAGTGGTGTTCCTCCCACGGGTACTAATGAAAAACTGTTTTTT. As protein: CASGVPPTGTNEKLFF.